The T cell receptor beta chain described here comes from a study of blood T cell repertoires in COVID-19. Study information: Acute-phase and convalescent COVID-19 samples originated in the United States, Italy and Spain. In each case, the material was cDNA or gDNA derived from T cells, B-cell-depleted T cells, or PBMCs.

Original processing methods: How many nucleated cells were present was estimated from reference gene primer amplification. The protocol was immunoSEQ multiplex PCR, while the TCRdb copy is restricted to in-frame clones and leaves out a portion. V and J calls and clone size are those listed in that table; D and trimming were worked out from the DNA. The repertoire holds about 62,000 clones, with 70% to 90% as singletons. The CDR3 consists of 18 residues. Looked up from germline, CDR1 is MGHRA and CDR2 is YSYEKL. V shed 0 bases and J 6 bases; nucleotides not matched to a gene: 10. The receptor was isolated from a man between 65 and 80 years old with acute or convalescent COVID-19. The rearrangement uses TRBV4-1 and TRBJ1-5; 11 nucleotides agree with TRBD1. The sequencing sample was made of peripheral blood. DNA for the CDR3: TGCGCCAGCAGCCAAGAGCGGGGGACAGGGGGTTCTCGTCAGCCCCAGCATTTT. Protein: CASSQERGTGGSRQPQHF.